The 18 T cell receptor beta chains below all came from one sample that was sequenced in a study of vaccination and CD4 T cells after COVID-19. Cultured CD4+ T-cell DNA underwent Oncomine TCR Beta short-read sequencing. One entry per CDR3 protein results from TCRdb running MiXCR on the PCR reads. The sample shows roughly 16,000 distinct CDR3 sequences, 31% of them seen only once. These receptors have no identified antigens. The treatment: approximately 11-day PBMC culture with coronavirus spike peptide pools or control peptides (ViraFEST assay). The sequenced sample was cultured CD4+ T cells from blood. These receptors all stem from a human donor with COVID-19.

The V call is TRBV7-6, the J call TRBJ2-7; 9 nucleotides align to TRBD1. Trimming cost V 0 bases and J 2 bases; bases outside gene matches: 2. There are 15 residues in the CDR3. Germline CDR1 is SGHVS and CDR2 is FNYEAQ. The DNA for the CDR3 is TGTGCCAGCAGCTTAGCGGGACAGGGTCCCTACGAGCAGTACTTC. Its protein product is CASSLAGQGPYEQYF.

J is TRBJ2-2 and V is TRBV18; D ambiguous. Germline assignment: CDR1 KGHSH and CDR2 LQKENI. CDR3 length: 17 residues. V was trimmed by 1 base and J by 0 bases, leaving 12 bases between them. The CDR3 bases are TGTGCCAGCTCACCACAGGTGGCCAGTCCGAACACCGGGGAGCTGTTTTTT. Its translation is CASSPQVASPNTGELFF.

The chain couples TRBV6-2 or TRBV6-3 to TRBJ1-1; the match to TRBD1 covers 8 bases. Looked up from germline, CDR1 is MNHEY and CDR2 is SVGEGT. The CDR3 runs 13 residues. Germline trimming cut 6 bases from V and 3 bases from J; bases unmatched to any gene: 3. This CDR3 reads CASRTTGDTEAFF. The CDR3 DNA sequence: TGTGCCAGCAGGACGACAGGGGACACTGAAGCTTTCTTT.

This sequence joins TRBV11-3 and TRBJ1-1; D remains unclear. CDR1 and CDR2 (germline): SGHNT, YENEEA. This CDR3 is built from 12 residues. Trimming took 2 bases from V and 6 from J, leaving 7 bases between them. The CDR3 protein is CASSLRAAEAFF. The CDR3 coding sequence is TGTGCCAGCAGCTTACGAGCCGCTGAAGCTTTCTTT.

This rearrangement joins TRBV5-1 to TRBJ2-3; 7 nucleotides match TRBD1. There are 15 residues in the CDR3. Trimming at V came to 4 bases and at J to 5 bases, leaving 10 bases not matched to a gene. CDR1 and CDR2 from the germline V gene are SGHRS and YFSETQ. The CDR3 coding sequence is TGCGCCAGCAGCCCAATCGGACAGGTGGGAGATACGCAGTATTTT. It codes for CASSPIGQVGDTQYF.

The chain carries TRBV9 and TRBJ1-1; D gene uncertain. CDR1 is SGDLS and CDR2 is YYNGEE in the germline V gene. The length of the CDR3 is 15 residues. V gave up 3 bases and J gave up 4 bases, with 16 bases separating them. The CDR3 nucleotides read TGTGCCAGCAGCGCTTATCAGGCAGGAGGCACTGAAGCTTTCTTT. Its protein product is CASSAYQAGGTEAFF.

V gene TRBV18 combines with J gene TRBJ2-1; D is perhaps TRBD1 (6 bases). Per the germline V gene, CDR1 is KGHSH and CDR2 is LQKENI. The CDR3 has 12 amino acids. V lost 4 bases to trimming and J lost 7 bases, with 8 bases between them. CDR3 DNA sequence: TGTGCCAGCTCACACAGGGAGAATGAGCAGTTCTTC. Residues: CASSHRENEQFF.

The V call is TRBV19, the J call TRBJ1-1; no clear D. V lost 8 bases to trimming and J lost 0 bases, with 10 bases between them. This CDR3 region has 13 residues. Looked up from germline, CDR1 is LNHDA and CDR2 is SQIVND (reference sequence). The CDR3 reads CASSRPMNTEAFF. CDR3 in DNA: TGTGCCAGTTCGAGGCCCATGAACACTGAAGCTTTCTTT.

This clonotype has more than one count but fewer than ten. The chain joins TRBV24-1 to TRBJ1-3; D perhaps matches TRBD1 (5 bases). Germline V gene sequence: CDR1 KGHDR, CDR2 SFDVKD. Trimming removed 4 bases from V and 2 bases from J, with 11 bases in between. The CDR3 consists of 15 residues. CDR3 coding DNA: TGTGCCACCAGTGACGCCGGCAGGGCTGGAAACACCATATATTTT. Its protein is CATSDAGRAGNTIYF.

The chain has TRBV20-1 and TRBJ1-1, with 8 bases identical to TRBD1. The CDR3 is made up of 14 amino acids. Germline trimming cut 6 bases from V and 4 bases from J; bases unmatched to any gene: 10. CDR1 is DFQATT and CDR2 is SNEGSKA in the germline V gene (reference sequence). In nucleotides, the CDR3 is TGCAGTGCGAGCCGGACAGGGCGGGGCACTGAAGCTTTCTTT. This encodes CSASRTGRGTEAFF.

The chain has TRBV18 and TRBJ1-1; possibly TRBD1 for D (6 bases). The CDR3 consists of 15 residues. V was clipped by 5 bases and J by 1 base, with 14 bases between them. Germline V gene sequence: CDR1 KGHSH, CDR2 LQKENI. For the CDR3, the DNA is TGTGCCAGCTCATCCCTACCGGGACAGAACACTGAAGCTTTCTTT. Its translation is CASSSLPGQNTEAFF.

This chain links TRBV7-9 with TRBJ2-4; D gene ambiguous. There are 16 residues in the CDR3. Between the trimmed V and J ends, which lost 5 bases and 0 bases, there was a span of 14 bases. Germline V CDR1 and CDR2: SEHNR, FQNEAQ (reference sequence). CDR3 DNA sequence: TGTGCCAGCAGCCTAGAGCACTCTCTAGCCAAAAACATTCAGTACTTC. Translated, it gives CASSLEHSLAKNIQYF. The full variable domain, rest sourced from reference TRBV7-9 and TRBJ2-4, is DTGVSQNPRHKITKRGQNVTFRCDPISEHNRLYWYRQTLGQGPEFLTYFQNEAQLEKSRLLSDRFSAERPKGSFSTLEIQRTEQGDSAMYLCASSLEHSLAKNIQYFGAGTRLSVL.

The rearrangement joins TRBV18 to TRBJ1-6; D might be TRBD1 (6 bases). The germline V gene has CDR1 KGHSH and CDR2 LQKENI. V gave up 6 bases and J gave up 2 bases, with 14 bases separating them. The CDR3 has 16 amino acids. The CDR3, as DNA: TGTGCCAGCTCTCGAATGAGGGGGACCTATAATTCACCCCTCCACTTT. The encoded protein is CASSRMRGTYNSPLHF.

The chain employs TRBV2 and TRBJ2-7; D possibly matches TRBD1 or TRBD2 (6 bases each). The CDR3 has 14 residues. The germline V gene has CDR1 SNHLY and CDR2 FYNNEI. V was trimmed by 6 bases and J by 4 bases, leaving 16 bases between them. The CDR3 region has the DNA TGTGCCAGCAGCCGGGAGACAGGAAGGTACGAGCAGTACTTC. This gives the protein CASSRETGRYEQYF.

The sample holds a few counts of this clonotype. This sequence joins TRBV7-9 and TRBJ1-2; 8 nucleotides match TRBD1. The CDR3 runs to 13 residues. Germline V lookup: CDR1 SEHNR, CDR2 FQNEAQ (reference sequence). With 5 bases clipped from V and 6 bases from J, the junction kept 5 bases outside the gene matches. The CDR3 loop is CASSRGQGHGYTF. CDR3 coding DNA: TGTGCCAGCAGCCGAGGACAGGGCCATGGCTACACCTTC.

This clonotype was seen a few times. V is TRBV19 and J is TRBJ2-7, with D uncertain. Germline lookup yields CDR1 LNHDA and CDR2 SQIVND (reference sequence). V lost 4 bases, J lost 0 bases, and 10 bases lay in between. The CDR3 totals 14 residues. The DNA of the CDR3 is TGTGCCAGTAGTAAAAGATCTAGCTCCTACGAGCAGTACTTC. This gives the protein CASSKRSSSYEQYF.

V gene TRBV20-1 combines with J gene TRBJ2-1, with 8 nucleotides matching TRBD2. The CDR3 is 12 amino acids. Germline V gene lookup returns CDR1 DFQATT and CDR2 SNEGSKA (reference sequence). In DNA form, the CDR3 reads TGCATCGGGCTCGGGGCGGGGGGTGAGCAGTTCTTC. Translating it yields CIGLGAGGEQFF.

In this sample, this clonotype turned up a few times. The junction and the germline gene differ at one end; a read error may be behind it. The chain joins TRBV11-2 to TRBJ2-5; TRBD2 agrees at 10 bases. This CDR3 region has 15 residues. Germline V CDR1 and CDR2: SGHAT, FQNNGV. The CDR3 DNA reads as TGTGCCAGCAGCCAAGGTAGCGGGGGGTCCGAGACTCAGTACTTC. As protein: CASSQGSGGSETQYF.